This T cell receptor beta chain was observed in a study of blood T cell repertoires in COVID-19. In the study's own analysis: Reference gene primer amplification gave nucleated cell count estimates. This table comes from immunoSEQ multiplex PCR, and its TCRdb copy is limited to in-frame clones, with some not included. The V and J calls and clone size come from that table; D and trimming were worked out from the DNA. The sample holds more than 65,000 clones, 83% seen once. The TCR comes from a man between 25 and 39 years old with COVID-19, enrolled during active disease. What was sequenced was peripheral blood.

CDR3 in DNA: TGTGCCAGCAGCCCTCGGCTAGCGGGCCCGGAGCAGTTCTTC. This translates into CASSPRLAGPEQFF. The rearrangement uses TRBV7-3 and TRBJ2-1, with 8 bases lining up with TRBD2. The CDR3 sequence is 14 residues long. J gave up 10 bases and V 5 bases, and 10 bases lay outside the gene matches. The germline gives CDR1 SGHTA, CDR2 FQGTGA.